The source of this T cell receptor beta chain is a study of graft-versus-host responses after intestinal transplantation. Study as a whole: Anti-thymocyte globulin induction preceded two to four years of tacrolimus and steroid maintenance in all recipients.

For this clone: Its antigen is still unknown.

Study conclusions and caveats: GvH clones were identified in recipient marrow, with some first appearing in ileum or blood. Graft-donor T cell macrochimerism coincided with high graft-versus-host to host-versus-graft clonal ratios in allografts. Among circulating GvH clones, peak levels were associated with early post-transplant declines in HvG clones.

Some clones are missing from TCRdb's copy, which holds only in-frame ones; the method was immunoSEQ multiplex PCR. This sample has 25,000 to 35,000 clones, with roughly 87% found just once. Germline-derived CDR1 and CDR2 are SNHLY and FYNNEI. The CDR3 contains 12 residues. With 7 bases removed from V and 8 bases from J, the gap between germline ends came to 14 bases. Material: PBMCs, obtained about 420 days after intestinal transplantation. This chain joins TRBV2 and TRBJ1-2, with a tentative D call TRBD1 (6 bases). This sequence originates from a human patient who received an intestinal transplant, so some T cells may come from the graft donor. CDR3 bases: TGTGCCAGCATACTCGGGGGGCAAGGCTACACCTTC. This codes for CASILGGQGYTF.